This entry lists 4 T cell receptor beta chains sequenced from one sample in a study of human T cells and chemical hapten exposure. TCRdb ran MiXCR on the RACE reads and lists one entry per CDR3 protein. This sample has 55,000 to 85,000 distinct CDR3 sequences, with around 9.5% found just once. Stated time point: patch test 1, 2 weeks after DPC sensitization. Treatment defined: therapeutic diphenylcyclopropenone sensitization with weekly scalp DPC. The sequenced sample was whole blood, obtained in connection with sensitization to the hapten diphenylcyclopropenone (DPC). The receptor source for this set is a woman aged 40 to 50 with alopecia areata. Some clones in this sample may be carry-over from other donors' samples.

V is TRBV27 and J is TRBJ1-2; D not certain. In germline, CDR1 is MNHEY, CDR2 SMNVEV (reference sequence). The germline V and J ends were trimmed by 2 bases and 6 bases, with 16 bases remaining between them. There are 15 residues in the CDR3. The CDR3 DNA reads TGTGCCAGCAGTTTACGTTCGGGCTCAGGAAATGGCTACACCTTC. It translates to CASSLRSGSGNGYTF.

This clonotype was found many times. This chain connects TRBV2 to TRBJ1-3; D remains unclear. Per the germline V gene, CDR1 is SNHLY and CDR2 is FYNNEI. V lost 4 bases to trimming and J lost 4 bases, with 14 bases between them. The CDR3 consists of 15 residues. The CDR3 region is CASSGRLFGGNTIYF. The CDR3 nucleotides read TGTGCCAGCAGTGGGAGGCTATTTGGGGGAAACACCATATATTTT.

This clonotype was observed at least ten times. V and J are TRBV18 and TRBJ2-7; maybe TRBD1 (5 bases). The ends were cut back, 3 bases at V and 3 bases at J, with 15 bases in the middle. From germline, CDR1 is KGHSH and CDR2 LQKENI. The CDR3 is 15 amino acids. The CDR3 sequence is CASSPTQDTDYEQYF. The CDR3 DNA is TGTGCCAGCTCACCGACCCAGGACACAGACTACGAGCAGTACTTC. Variable domain in full (rest from reference TRBV18 and TRBJ2-7): NAGVMQNPRHLVRRRGQEARLRCSPMKGHSHVYWYRQLPEEGLKFMVYLQKENIIDESGMPKERFSAEFPKEGPSILRIQQVVRGDSAAYFCASSPTQDTDYEQYFGPGTRLTVT.

This clonotype was observed many times. The chain uses TRBV7-2 and TRBJ1-2; D remains unclear. With 1 base removed from V and 0 bases from J, the gap between germline ends came to 18 bases. The CDR3 runs to 18 residues. Germline V gives CDR1 SGHTA, CDR2 FQGNSA. The CDR3 reads CASSLGRGGGSSNYGYTF. In nucleotides, the CDR3 is TGTGCCAGCAGCTTAGGGAGAGGCGGCGGCTCCTCTAACTATGGCTACACCTTC.